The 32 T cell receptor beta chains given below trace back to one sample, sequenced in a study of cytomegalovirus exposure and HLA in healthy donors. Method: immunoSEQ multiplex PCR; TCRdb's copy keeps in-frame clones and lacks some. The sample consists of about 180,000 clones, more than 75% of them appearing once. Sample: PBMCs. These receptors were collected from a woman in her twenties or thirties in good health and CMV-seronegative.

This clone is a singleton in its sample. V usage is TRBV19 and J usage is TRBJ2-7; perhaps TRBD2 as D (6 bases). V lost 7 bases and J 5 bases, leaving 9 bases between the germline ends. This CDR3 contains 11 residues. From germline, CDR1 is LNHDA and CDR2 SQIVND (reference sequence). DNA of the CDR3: TGTGCCAGTACGGGGGACCACGAGCAGTACTTC. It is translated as CASTGDHEQYF. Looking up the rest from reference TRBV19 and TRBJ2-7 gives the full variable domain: DGGITQSPKYLFRKEGQNVTLSCEQNLNHDAMYWYRQDPGQGLRLIYYSQIVNDFQKGDIAEGYSVSREKKESFPLTVTSAQKNPTAFYLCASTGDHEQYFGPGTRLTVT.

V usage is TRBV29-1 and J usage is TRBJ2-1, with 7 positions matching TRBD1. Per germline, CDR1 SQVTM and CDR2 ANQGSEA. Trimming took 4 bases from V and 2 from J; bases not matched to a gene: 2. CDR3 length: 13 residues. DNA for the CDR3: TGCAGCGTTGGGACAGGTACCTACAATGAGCAGTTCTTC. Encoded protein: CSVGTGTYNEQFF.

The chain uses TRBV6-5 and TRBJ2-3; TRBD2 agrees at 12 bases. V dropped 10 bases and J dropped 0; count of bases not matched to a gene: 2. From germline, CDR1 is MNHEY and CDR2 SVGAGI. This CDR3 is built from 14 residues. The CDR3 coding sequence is TGTGCCACCGGACTAGCGGGGAGCACAGATACGCAGTATTTT. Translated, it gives CATGLAGSTDTQYF.

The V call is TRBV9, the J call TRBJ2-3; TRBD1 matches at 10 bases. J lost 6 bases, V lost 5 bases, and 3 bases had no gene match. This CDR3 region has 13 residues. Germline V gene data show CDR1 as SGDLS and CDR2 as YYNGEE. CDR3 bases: TGTGCCAGCAGGGGACAGGGGTCGGATACGCAGTATTTT. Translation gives CASRGQGSDTQYF.

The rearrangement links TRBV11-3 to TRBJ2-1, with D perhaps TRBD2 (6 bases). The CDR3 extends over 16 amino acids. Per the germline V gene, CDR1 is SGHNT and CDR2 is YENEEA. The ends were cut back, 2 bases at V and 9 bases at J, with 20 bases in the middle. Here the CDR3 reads CASSLWVTGELGEQFF. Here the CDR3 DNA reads TGTGCCAGCAGCTTATGGGTTACGGGGGAGTTGGGTGAGCAGTTCTTC.

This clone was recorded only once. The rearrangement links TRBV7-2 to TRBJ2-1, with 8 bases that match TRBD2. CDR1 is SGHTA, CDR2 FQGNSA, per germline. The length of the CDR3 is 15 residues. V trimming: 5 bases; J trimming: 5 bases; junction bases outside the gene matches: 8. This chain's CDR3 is CASSRAGASNNEQFF. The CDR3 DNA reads TGTGCCAGCAGCCGAGCGGGGGCTTCGAACAATGAGCAGTTCTTC.

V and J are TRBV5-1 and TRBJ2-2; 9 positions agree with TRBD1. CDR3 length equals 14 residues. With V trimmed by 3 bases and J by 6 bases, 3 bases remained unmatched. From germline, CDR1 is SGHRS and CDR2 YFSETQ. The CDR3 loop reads CASSWDRASGELFF. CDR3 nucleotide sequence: TGCGCCAGCAGCTGGGACAGGGCCTCCGGGGAGCTGTTTTTT. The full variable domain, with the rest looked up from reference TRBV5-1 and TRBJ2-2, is KAGVTQTPRYLIKTRGQQVTLSCSPISGHRSVSWYQQTPGQGLQFLFEYFSETQRNKGNFPGRFSGRQFSNSRSEMNVSTLELGDSALYLCASSWDRASGELFFGEGSRLTVL.

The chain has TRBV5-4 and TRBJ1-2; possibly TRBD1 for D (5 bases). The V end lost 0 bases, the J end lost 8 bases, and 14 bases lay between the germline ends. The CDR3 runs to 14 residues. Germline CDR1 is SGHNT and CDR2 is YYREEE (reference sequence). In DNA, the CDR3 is TGTGCCAGCAGCTTGGTCCAGAGAAGGGGAGGCTACACCTTC. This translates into CASSLVQRRGGYTF.

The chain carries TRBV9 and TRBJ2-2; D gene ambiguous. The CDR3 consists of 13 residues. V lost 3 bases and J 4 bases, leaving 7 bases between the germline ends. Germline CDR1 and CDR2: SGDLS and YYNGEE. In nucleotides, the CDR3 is TGTGCCAGCAGCGGACATACCACCGGGGAGCTGTTTTTT. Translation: CASSGHTTGELFF. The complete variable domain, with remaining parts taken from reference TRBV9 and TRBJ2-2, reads DSGVTQTPKHLITATGQRVTLRCSPRSGDLSVYWYQQSLDQGLQFLIQYYNGEERAKGNILERFSAQQFPDLHSELNLSSLELGDSALYFCASSGHTTGELFFGEGSRLTVL.

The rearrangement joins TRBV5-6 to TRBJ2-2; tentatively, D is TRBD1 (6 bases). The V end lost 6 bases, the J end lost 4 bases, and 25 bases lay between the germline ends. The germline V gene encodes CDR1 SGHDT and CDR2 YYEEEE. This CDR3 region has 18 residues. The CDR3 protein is CASTPLGAGVIGTGELFF. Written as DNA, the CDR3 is TGTGCCAGCACCCCCCTGGGGGCAGGGGTAATCGGCACCGGGGAGCTGTTTTTT.

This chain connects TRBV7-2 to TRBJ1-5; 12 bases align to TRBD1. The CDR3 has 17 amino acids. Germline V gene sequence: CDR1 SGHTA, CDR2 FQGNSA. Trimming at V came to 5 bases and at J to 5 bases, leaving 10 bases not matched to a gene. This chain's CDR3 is CASSLGTGGGWYQPQHF. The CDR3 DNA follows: TGTGCCAGCAGCCTTGGGACAGGGGGCGGATGGTATCAGCCCCAGCATTTT.

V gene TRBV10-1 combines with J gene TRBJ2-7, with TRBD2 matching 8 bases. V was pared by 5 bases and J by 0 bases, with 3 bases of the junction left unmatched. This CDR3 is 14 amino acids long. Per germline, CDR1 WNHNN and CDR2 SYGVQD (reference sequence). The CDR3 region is CASSYGGASYEQYF. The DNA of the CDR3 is TGCGCCAGCAGTTACGGGGGGGCCTCCTACGAGCAGTACTTC.

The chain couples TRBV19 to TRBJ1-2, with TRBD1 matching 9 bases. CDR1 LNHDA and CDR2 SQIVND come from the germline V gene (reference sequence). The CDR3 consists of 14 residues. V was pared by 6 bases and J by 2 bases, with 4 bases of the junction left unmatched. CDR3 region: CASRTGGTNYGYTF. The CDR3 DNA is TGTGCCAGTAGGACAGGGGGAACCAACTATGGCTACACCTTC.

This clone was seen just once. This chain's CDR3 is CASSLNRRSYEQYF. CDR3 DNA: TGCGCCAGCAGCTTGAACAGACGATCCTACGAGCAGTACTTC. The rearrangement joins TRBV5-1 to TRBJ2-7; D unclear. The germline V gene encodes CDR1 SGHRS and CDR2 YFSETQ. There are 14 residues in the CDR3. Trimming cost V 1 base and J 1 base, with 9 bases left between them.

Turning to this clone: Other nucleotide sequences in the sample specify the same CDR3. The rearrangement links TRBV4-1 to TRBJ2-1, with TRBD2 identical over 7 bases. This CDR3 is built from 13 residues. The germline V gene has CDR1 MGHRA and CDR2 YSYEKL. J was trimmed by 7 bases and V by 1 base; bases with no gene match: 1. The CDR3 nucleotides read TGCGCCAGCAGCCAAGGGGGGGGGAATGAGCAGTTCTTC. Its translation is CASSQGGGNEQFF.

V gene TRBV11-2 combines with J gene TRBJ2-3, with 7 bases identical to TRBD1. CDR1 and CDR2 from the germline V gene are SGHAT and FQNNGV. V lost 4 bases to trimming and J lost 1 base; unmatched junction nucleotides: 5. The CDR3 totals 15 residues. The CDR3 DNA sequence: TGTGCCAGCAGCTCCTACAGGGGCGGCACAGATACGCAGTATTTT. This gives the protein CASSSYRGGTDTQYF.

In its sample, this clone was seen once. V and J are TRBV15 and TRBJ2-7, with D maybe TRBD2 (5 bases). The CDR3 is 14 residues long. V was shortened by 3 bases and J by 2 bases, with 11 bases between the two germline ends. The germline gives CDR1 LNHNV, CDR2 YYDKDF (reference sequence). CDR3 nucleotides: TGTGCCACCAGCAGTGGACGGGAAACCTACGAGCAGTACTTC. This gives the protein CATSSGRETYEQYF.

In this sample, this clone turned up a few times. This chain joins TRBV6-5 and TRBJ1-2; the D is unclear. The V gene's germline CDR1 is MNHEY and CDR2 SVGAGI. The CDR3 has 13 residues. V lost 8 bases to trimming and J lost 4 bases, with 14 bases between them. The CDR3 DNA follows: TGTGCCAGCCGGGGTTTCCAACTCTATGGCTACACCTTC. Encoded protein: CASRGFQLYGYTF.

The CDR3, as DNA: TGTGCCAGCAGCGACGACAGTTACACTGAAGCTTTCTTT. As protein: CASSDDSYTEAFF. The chain combines TRBV2 with TRBJ1-1; possible D gene TRBD1, 5 bases. CDR1 is SNHLY, CDR2 FYNNEI, per germline. Trimming stripped 6 bases from V and 3 bases from J, with 11 bases between. CDR3 size: 13 residues.

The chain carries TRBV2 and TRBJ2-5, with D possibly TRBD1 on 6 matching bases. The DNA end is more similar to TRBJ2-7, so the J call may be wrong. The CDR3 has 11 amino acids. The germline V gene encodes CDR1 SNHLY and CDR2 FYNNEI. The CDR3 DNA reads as TGTGCCAGCCTGGGGGCATCCGAGCAGTACTTC. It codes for CASLGASEQYF.

CDR3 sequence (DNA): TGTGCCAGCAGCCACCACAGGGAGGCTTTCTTT. Its translation: CASSHHREAFF. The rearrangement uses TRBV14 and TRBJ1-1, with D maybe TRBD1 (6 bases). The V gene's germline CDR1 is SGHDN and CDR2 FVKESK. The CDR3 runs to 11 residues. Trimming removed 3 bases from V and 11 bases from J, with 10 bases in between.

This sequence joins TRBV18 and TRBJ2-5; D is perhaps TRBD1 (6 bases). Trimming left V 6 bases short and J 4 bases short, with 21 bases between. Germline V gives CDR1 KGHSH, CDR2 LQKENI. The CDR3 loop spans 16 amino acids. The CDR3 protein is CASSALIRGGGETQYF. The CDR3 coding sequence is TGTGCCAGCTCGGCCCTGATCAGGGGCGGAGGAGAGACCCAGTACTTC.

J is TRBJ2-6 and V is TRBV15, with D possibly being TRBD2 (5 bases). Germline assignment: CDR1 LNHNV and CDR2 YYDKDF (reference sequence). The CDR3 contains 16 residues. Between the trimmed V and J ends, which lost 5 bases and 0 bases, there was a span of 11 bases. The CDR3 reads CATSETGSSGANVLTF. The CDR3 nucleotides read TGTGCCACCAGCGAGACGGGGAGCTCTGGGGCCAACGTCCTGACTTTC.

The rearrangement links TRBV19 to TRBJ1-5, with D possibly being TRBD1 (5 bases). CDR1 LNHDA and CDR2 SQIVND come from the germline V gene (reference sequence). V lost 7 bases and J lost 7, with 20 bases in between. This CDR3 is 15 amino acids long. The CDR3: CASTQGGGRYQPQHF. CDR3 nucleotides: TGTGCCAGTACGCAGGGTGGGGGGAGGTACCAGCCCCAGCATTTT.

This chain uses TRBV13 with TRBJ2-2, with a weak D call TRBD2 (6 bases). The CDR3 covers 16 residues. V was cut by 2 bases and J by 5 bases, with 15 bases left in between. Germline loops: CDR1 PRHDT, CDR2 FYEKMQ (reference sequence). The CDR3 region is CASSLMGGDGTGELFF. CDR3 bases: TGTGCCAGCAGCTTAATGGGCGGGGATGGGACCGGGGAGCTGTTTTTT.

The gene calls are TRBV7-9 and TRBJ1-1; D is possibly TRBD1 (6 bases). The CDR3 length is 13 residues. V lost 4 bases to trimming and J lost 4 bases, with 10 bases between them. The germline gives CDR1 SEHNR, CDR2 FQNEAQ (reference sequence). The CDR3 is CASSSTGSTEAFF. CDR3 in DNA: TGTGCCAGCAGCTCGACAGGATCCACTGAAGCTTTCTTT.

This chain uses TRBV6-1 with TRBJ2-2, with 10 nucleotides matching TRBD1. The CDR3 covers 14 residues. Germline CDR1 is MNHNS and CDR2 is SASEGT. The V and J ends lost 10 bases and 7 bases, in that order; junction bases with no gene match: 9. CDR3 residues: CAIRDRGFIGELFF. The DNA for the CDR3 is TGTGCCATTAGGGACAGGGGATTTATCGGGGAGCTGTTTTTT.

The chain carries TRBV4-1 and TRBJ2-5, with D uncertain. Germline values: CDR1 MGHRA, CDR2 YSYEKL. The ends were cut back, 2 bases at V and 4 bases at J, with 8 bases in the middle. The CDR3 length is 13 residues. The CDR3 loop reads CASSQPSGETQYF. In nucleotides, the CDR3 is TGCGCCAGCAGCCAACCCTCGGGAGAGACCCAGTACTTC.

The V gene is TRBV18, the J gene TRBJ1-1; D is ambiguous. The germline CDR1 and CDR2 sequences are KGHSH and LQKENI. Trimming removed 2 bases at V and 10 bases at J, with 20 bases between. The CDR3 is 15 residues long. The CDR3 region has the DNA TGTGCCAGCTCACCAGAAGAAAGGCCCTCCGAGCGAGCTTTCTTT. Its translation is CASSPEERPSERAFF.

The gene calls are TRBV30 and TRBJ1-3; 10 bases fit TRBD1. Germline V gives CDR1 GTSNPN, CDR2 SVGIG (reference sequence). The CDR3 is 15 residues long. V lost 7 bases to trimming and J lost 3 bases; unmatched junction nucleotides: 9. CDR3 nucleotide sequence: TGTGCCTCTCCCAGACAGGGGGCTGGTGGAAACACCATATATTTT. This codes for CASPRQGAGGNTIYF.

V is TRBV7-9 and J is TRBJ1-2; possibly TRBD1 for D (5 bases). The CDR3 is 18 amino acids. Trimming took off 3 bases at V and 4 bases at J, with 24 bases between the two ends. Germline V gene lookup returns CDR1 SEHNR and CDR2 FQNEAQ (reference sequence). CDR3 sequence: CASSFGGAGSGQSYGYTF. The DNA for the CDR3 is TGTGCCAGCAGCTTCGGCGGGGCGGGGTCTGGGCAGAGCTATGGCTACACCTTC.

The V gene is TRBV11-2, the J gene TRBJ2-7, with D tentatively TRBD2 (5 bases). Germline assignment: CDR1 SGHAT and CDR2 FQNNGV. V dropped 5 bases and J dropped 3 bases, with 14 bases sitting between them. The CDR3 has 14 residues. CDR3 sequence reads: CASSNPGSYYEQYF. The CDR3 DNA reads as TGTGCCAGCAGCAATCCGGGATCTTACTACGAGCAGTACTTC. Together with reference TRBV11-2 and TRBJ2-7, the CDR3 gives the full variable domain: EAGVAQSPRYKIIEKRQSVAFWCNPISGHATLYWYQQILGQGPKLLIQFQNNGVVDDSQLPKDRFSAERLKGVDSTLKIQPAKLEDSAVYLCASSNPGSYYEQYFGPGTRLTVT.